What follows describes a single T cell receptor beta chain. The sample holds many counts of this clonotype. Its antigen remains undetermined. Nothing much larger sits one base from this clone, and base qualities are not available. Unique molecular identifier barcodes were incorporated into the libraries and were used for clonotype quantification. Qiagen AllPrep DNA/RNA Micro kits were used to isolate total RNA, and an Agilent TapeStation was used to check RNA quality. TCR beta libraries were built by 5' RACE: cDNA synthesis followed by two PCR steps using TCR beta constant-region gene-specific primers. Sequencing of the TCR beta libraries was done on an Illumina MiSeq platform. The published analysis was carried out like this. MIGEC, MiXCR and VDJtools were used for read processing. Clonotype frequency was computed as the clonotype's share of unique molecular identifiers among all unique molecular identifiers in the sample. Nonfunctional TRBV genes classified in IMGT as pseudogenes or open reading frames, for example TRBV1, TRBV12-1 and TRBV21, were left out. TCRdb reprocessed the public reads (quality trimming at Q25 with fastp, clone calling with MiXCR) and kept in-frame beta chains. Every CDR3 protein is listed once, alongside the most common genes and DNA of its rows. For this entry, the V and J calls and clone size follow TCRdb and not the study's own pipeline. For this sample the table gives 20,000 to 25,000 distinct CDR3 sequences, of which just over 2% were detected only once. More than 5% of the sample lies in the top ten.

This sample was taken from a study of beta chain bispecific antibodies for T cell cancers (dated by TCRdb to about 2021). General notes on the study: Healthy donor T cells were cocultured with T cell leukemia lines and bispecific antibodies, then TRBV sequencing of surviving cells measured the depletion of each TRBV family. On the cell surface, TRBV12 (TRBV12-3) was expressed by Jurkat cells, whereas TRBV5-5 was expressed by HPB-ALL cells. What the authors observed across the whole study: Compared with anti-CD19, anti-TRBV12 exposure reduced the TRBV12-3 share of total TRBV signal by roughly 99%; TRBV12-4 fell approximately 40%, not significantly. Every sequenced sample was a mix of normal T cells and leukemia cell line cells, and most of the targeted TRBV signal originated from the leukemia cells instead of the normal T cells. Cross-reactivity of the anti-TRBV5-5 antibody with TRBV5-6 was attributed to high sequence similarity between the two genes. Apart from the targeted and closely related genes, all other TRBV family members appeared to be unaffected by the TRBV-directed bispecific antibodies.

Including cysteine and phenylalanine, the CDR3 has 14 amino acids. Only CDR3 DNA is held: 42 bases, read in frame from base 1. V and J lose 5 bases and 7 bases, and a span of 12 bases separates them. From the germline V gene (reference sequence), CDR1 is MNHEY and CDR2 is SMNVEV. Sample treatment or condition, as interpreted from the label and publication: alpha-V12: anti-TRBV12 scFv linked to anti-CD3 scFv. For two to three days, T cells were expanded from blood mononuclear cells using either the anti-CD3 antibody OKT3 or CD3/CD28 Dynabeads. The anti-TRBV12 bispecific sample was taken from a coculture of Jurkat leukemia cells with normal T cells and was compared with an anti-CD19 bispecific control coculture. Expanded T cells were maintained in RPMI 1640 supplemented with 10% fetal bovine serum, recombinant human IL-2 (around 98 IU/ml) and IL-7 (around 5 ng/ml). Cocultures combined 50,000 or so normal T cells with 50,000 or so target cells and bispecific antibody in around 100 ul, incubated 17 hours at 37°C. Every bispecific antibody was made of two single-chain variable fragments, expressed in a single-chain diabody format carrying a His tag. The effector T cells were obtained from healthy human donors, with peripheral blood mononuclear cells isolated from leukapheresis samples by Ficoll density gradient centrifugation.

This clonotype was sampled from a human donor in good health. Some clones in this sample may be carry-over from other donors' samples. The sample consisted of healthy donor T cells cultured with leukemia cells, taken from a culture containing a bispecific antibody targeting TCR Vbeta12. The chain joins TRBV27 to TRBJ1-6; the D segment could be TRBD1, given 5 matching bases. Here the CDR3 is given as CASSPVGGNSPLHF. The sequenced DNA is TGTGCCAGCAGTCCCGTGGGGGGGAATTCACCCCTCCACTTT.